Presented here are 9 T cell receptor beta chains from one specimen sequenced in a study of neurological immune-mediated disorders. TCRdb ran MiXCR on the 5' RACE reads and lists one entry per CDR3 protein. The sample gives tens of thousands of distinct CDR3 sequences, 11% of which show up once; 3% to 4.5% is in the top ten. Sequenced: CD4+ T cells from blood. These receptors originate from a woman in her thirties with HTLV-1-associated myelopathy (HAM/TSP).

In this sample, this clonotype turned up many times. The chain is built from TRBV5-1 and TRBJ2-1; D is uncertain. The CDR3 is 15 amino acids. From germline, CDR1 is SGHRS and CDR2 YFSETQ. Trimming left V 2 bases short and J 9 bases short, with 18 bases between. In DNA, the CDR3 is TGCGCCAGCAGCTTAAATCTCCAGAGTGGCACTGAGCAGTTCTTC. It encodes CASSLNLQSGTEQFF.

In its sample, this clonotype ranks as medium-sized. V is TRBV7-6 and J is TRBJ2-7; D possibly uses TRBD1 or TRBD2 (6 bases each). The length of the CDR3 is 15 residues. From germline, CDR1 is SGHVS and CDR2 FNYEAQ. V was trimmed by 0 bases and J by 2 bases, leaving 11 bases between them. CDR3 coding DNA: TGTGCCAGCAGCTTAGCGACGGGGGCCGCCTACGAGCAGTACTTC. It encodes CASSLATGAAYEQYF.

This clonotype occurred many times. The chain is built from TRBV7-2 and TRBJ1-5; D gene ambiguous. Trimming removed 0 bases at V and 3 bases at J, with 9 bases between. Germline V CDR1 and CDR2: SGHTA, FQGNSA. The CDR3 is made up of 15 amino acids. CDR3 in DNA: TGTGCCAGCAGCTTAGCCTCGCAGAACAATCAGCCCCAGCATTTT. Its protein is CASSLASQNNQPQHF.

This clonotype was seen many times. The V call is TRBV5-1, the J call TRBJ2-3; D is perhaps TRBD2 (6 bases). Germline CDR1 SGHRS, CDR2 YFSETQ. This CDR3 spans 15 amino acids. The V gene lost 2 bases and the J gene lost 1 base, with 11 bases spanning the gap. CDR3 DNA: TGCGCCAGCAGCTTCTGGCGGGGAGGCACAGATACGCAGTATTTT. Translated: CASSFWRGGTDTQYF.

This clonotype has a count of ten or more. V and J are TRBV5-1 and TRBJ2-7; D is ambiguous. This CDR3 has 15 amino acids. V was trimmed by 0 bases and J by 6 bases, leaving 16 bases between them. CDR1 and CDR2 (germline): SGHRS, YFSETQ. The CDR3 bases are TGCGCCAGCAGCTTGGCTTTAGCAGGATTGAGCGAGCAGTACTTC. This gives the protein CASSLALAGLSEQYF.

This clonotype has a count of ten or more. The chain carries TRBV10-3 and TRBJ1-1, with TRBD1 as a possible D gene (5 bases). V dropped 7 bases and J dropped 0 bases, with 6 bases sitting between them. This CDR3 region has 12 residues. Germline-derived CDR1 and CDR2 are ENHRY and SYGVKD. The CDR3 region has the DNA TGTGCCATCAAGGGGATGAACACTGAAGCTTTCTTT. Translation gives CAIKGMNTEAFF.

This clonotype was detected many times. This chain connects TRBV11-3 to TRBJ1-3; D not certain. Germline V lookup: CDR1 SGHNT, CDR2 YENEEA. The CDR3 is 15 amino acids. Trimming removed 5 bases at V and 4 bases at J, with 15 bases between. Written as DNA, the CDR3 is TGTGCCAGCAGCAGCGGTGAGGGTGCAGGAAACACCATATATTTT. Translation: CASSSGEGAGNTIYF.

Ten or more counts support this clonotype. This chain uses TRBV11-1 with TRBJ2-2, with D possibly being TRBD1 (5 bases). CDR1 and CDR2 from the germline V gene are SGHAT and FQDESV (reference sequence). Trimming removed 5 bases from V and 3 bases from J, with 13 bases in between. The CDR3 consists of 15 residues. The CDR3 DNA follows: TGTGCCAGCAGCCTTCAAGGGGTTCACACCGGGGAGCTGTTTTTT. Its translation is CASSLQGVHTGELFF.

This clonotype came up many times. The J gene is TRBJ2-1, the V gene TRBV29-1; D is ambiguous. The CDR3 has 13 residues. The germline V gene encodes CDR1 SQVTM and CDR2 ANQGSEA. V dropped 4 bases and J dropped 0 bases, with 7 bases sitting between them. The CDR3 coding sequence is TGCAGCGTTGCCCAGAGCTCCTACAATGAGCAGTTCTTC. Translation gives CSVAQSSYNEQFF.